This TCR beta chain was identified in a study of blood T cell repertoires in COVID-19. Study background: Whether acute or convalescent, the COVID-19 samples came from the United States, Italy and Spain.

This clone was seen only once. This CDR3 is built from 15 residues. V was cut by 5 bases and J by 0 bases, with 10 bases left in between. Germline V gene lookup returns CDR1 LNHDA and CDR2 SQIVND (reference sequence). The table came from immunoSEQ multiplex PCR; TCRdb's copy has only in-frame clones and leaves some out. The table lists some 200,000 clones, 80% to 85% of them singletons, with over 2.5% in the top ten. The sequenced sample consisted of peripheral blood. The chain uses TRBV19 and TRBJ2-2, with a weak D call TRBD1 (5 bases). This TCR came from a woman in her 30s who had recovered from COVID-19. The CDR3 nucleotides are TGTGCCAGTAGTCCGACGGACACGAACACCGGGGAGCTGTTTTTT. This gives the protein CASSPTDTNTGELFF.